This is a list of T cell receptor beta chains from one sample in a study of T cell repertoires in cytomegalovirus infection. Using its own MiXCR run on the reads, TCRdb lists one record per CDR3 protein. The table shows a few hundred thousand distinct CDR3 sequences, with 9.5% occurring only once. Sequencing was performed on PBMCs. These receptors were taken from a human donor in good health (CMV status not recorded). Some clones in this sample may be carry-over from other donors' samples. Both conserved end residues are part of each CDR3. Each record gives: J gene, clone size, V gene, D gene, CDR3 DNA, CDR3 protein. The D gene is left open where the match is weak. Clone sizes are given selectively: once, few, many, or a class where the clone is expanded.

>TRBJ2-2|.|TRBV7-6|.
TGTGCCAGCAGCTTAGCGGCGTACACCGGGGAGCTGTTTTTT
CASSLAAYTGELFF
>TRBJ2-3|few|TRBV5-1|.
TGCGCCAGCAGCCAGGGAGTAGCCAAAGATACGCAGTATTTT
CASSQGVAKDTQYF
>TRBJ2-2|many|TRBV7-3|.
TGTGCCAGCAGCCCAGACGGGCGCACAGGCACCGGGGAGCTGTTTTTT
CASSPDGRTGTGELFF
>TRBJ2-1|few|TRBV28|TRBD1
TGTGCCAGCCTCAGGCCCCACAGGGGCAATGAGCAGTTCTTC
CASLRPHRGNEQFF
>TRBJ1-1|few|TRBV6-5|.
TGTGCCAGCAGCCCAGCGATGAACACTGAAGCTTTCTTT
CASSPAMNTEAFF
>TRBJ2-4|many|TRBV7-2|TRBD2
TGTGCCAGCAGCATTTATCTAGCAAGGCGGGAGACCAAAAACATTCAGTACTTC
CASSIYLARRETKNIQYF
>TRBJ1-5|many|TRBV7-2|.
TGTGCCAGCAGCTACCGCGATTTCAATCAGCCCCAGCATTTT
CASSYRDFNQPQHF
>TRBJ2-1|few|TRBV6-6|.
TGTGCCAGCAGTGACATAGACAGGAGGTCCTACAATGAGCAGTTCTTC
CASSDIDRRSYNEQFF
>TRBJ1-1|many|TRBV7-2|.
TGTGCCAGCAGCTTAAAGGGAGGAGGCACTGAAGCTTTCTTT
CASSLKGGGTEAFF
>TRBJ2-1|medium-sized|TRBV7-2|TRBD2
TGTGCCAGCACTCCTGCAGGAGTAGCGGGAGGGCCGAATGAGCAGTTCTTC
CASTPAGVAGGPNEQFF
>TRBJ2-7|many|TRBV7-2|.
TGTGCCAGCACATGGGACCTCCGCTCCTACGAGCAGTACTTC
CASTWDLRSYEQYF
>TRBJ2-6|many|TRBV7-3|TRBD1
TGTGCCAGCAGCTCACAGGGGGCAGCTTCTGGGGCCAACGTCCTGACTTTC
CASSSQGAASGANVLTF
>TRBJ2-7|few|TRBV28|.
TGTGCCAGCAGTTTTGCTTTCAGCTCCTACGAGCAGTACTTC
CASSFAFSSYEQYF
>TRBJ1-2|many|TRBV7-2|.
TGTGCCAGCAGCTTAGAAGCATTGGGTGGCTACACCTTC
CASSLEALGGYTF
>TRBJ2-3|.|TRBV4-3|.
TGCGCCAGCAGCCAAGATGGAGGAGGGTCGGTTTCTGGGACGCAGTATTTT
CASSQDGGGSVSGTQYF
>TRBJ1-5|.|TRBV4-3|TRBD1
TGCGCCAGCAGCCAAGTTCCCGCCGGGACAGGGAACAATCAGCCCCAGCATTTT
CASSQVPAGTGNNQPQHF
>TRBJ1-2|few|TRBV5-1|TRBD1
TGCGCCAGCAGCTCGACAGGGGCCTATGGCTACACCTTC
CASSSTGAYGYTF
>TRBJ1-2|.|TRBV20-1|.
TGCAGTGCTAGAGATATCATGCTCTATGGCTACACCTTC
CSARDIMLYGYTF
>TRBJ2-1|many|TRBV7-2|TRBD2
TGTGCCAGCAGCCCCTGGAAGAAGACTAGCGGTATACACAATGAGCAGTTCTTC
CASSPWKKTSGIHNEQFF
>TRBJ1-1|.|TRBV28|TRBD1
TGTGCCAGCAGTTTATTACAGGGGGGCGGTGAAGCTTTCTTT
CASSLLQGGGEAFF
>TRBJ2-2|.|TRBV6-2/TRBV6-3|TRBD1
TGTGCCAGCAGTTTATATCCGGGACAGTTAAACACCGGGGAGCTGTTTTTT
CASSLYPGQLNTGELFF
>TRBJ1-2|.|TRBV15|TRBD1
TGTGCCACCAGCAGAGATAAATATTTCACAGGGGTTGGCTACACCTTC
CATSRDKYFTGVGYTF
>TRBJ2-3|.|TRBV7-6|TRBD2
TGTGCCAGCACGCCTTTAGCGGGATCCACAGATACGCAGTATTTT
CASTPLAGSTDTQYF
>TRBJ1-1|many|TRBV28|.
TGTGCCAGCAGTTTACTACACGGGGCGTCTGAAGCTTTCTTT
CASSLLHGASEAFF
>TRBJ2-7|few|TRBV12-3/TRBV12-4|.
TGTGCCAGCAGCACCTCCAGGACCTACGAGCAGTACTTC
CASSTSRTYEQYF
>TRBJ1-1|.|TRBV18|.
TGTGCCAGCTCACCAATCCCCCGTTCGAGCGACAACACTGAAGCTTTCTTT
CASSPIPRSSDNTEAFF
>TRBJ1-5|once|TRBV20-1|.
TGCAGTGCTAGAGTCGATAATCAGCCCCAGCATTTT
CSARVDNQPQHF
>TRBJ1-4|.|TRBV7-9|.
TGTGCCAGCAGCTTAAGTGAAAAACTGTTTTTT
CASSLSEKLFF
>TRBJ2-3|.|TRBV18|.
TGTGCCAGCTCACCACAGGGGTTCACAGATACGCAGTATTTT
CASSPQGFTDTQYF
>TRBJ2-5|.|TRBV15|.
TGTGCCACCAGCAGAGTAGGCAGGGAGGAGACCCAGTACTTC
CATSRVGREETQYF
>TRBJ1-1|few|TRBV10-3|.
TGTGCCAGTAGCTTCGGGGCCACGAACACTGAAGCTTTCTTT
CASSFGATNTEAFF